Below, 28 T cell receptor beta chains from the same sample are listed, as sequenced in a study of blood T cell repertoires in COVID-19 (dated by TCRdb to the early 2020s). Libraries were constructed by the immunoSEQ multiplex PCR assay. The source is immuneACCESS, and TCRdb retained only in-frame sequences with V and J called. Part of the clones is not carried over; for the studies checked, unresolved V genes explain less than half of this, and the remainder is unexplained. For this sample the table gives approximately 220,000 clones, of which approximately 86% were detected only once. Roughly 4.5% of the sample rests with the top ten. The sample comprised PBMCs or T cells enriched from blood (not recorded which). These receptors all stem from a woman aged 25 to 39 who had been exposed to COVID-19.

This chain connects TRBV19 to TRBJ2-1; D possibly corresponds to TRBD2 (6 bases). Looked up from germline, CDR1 is LNHDA and CDR2 is SQIVND (reference sequence). V lost 0 bases to trimming and J lost 8 bases, with 8 bases between them. The CDR3 contains 13 residues. CDR3 loop: CASSIDGEDEQFF. The CDR3 coding sequence is TGTGCCAGTAGTATAGACGGGGAGGATGAGCAGTTCTTC.

This sequence joins TRBV7-6 and TRBJ2-7; TRBD2 aligns across 11 bases. This CDR3 is 14 amino acids long. Trimming at V came to 7 bases and at J to 1 base, leaving 3 bases not matched to a gene. Germline V gene sequence: CDR1 SGHVS, CDR2 FNYEAQ. The CDR3 sequence: CASKTSGGSYEQYF. The DNA of the CDR3 is TGTGCCAGCAAAACTAGCGGGGGTTCCTACGAGCAGTACTTC.

The rearrangement uses TRBV29-1 and TRBJ2-2, with 10 bases lining up with TRBD1. Germline V gives CDR1 SQVTM, CDR2 ANQGSEA. The CDR3 runs 16 residues. V lost 7 bases and J lost 1; bases outside the gene matches: 9. The CDR3 nucleotides are TGCAGCGCCACCGGGACAGGGGTCGGGAACACCGGGGAGCTGTTTTTT. This codes for CSATGTGVGNTGELFF.

The V gene is TRBV11-2, the J gene TRBJ2-7; 11 positions agree with TRBD1. With 8 bases clipped from V and 3 bases from J, the junction kept 6 bases outside the gene matches. The germline gives CDR1 SGHAT, CDR2 FQNNGV. CDR3 length equals 14 residues. The CDR3, as DNA: TGTGCCAGCTCCACCGGGACAGGGGGCTACGAGCAGTACTTC. It codes for CASSTGTGGYEQYF.

The chain uses TRBV6-5 and TRBJ1-1; possible D gene TRBD1, 6 bases. Trimming removed 5 bases from V and 4 bases from J, with 17 bases in between. The CDR3 is 15 residues long. Germline V gene data show CDR1 as MNHEY and CDR2 as SVGAGI. CDR3 in DNA: TGTGCCAGCAGTCCACTTAGGACAGAGGGCACTGAAGCTTTCTTT. The encoded protein is CASSPLRTEGTEAFF.

V is TRBV10-3 and J is TRBJ2-7, with 9 positions matching TRBD1. Germline CDR1 is ENHRY and CDR2 is SYGVKD. The junction had 9 bases not matched to a gene; V was cut back by 9 bases and J by 6 bases. This CDR3 spans 13 amino acids. DNA for the CDR3: TGTGCCATTACAGGGGGCGCGGGTCTCGAGCAGTACTTC. Translated, it gives CAITGGAGLEQYF.

The chain carries TRBV27 and TRBJ1-2, with TRBD1 identical over 7 bases. This CDR3 is 14 amino acids long. Germline-derived CDR1 and CDR2 are MNHEY and SMNVEV (reference sequence). J gave up 0 bases and V 6 bases, and 4 bases lay outside the gene matches. The DNA for the CDR3 is TGTGCCAGCAGCTACAGGGGCCCTAACTATGGCTACACCTTC. Translation: CASSYRGPNYGYTF.

The rearrangement links TRBV27 to TRBJ1-1; D uncertain. Trimming cost V 2 bases and J 0 bases, with 7 bases left between them. Germline CDR1 is MNHEY and CDR2 is SMNVEV (reference sequence). The CDR3 spans 14 residues. The CDR3 bases are TGTGCCAGCAGTTTAGGGAGATTGAACACTGAAGCTTTCTTT. This encodes CASSLGRLNTEAFF.

The CDR3 spells CAWTRDGYGYTF. The CDR3 nucleotides are TGTGCCTGGACCCGGGATGGCTATGGCTACACCTTC. The V call is TRBV30, the J call TRBJ1-2; D remains ambiguous. The V gene's germline CDR1 is GTSNPN and CDR2 SVGIG (reference sequence). The V and J ends lost 4 bases and 4 bases respectively, with 10 bases between them. The CDR3 is 12 residues long.

The rearrangement joins TRBV19 to TRBJ1-1; TRBD1 aligns across 7 bases. J gave up 4 bases and V 3 bases, and 5 bases lay outside the gene matches. There are 14 residues in the CDR3. The germline CDR1 and CDR2 sequences are LNHDA and SQIVND (reference sequence). The CDR3 spells CASSIGTVFTEAFF. The DNA for the CDR3 is TGTGCCAGTAGTATCGGGACAGTCTTCACTGAAGCTTTCTTT.

Here the CDR3 reads CASSLPDSPHNSPLHF. Here the CDR3 DNA reads TGTGCCAGCAGTTTACCGGACTCACCACATAATTCACCCCTCCACTTT. The V gene is TRBV28, the J gene TRBJ1-6; D gene uncertain. The CDR3 extends over 16 amino acids. The V and J ends lost 2 bases and 5 bases respectively, with 13 bases between them. In germline, CDR1 is MDHEN, CDR2 SYDVKM.

V is TRBV5-4 and J is TRBJ1-2; D not certain. Germline CDR1 and CDR2: SGHNT and YYREEE (reference sequence). Deletions cut 0 bases from V and 0 bases from J, with 6 bases between. This CDR3 is 14 amino acids long. The CDR3 protein is CASSLGPPNYGYTF. The CDR3 nucleotides are TGTGCCAGCAGCTTGGGGCCACCTAACTATGGCTACACCTTC.

In this sample, this clone turned up once. The chain joins TRBV24-1 to TRBJ2-1; D possibly corresponds to TRBD2 (5 bases). The CDR3 contains 13 residues. Per the germline V gene, CDR1 is KGHDR and CDR2 is SFDVKD. V was trimmed by 4 bases and J by 4 bases, leaving 7 bases between them. The chain's CDR3 is CATSDGDYNEQFF. The CDR3 bases are TGTGCCACCAGTGACGGGGATTACAATGAGCAGTTCTTC.

The chain links TRBV7-3 to TRBJ2-3; 9 bases are a match to TRBD1. The junction had 7 bases not matched to a gene; V was cut back by 4 bases and J by 5 bases. The CDR3 spans 15 residues. Per germline, CDR1 SGHTA and CDR2 FQGTGA. The CDR3 sequence: CASSSQQGAGDTQYF. The CDR3 DNA sequence: TGTGCCAGCAGCTCCCAACAGGGGGCTGGAGATACGCAGTATTTT.

V gene TRBV27 combines with J gene TRBJ2-7; tentative D call: TRBD1 (6 bases). The CDR3 extends over 15 amino acids. From germline, CDR1 is MNHEY and CDR2 SMNVEV (reference sequence). Trimming removed 6 bases from V and 0 bases from J, with 15 bases in between. CDR3 bases: TGTGCCAGCAGAAGTACAGGGATATCCTCCTACGAGCAGTACTTC. Translated: CASRSTGISSYEQYF.

The J gene is TRBJ2-7, the V gene TRBV5-1, with no clear D. With 0 bases removed from V and 2 bases from J, the gap between germline ends came to 9 bases. The CDR3 covers 14 residues. The germline CDR1 and CDR2 sequences are SGHRS and YFSETQ. Here the CDR3 reads CASSLAEVTYEQYF. The CDR3 nucleotides are TGCGCCAGCAGCTTGGCCGAGGTGACCTACGAGCAGTACTTC.

The chain combines TRBV7-8 with TRBJ2-7; D not certain. This CDR3 region has 13 residues. The germline gives CDR1 SGHVS, CDR2 FQNEAQ. The V gene lost 1 base and the J gene lost 4 bases, with 8 bases spanning the gap. CDR3 in DNA: TGTGCCAGCAGCTTAGGAGGTCTTTACGAGCAGTACTTC. Residues: CASSLGGLYEQYF.

The CDR3 DNA reads as TGTGCCAGCAGCTTAGGGACAGAGAATCAGCCCCAGCATTTT. Protein product: CASSLGTENQPQHF. This rearrangement joins TRBV7-9 to TRBJ1-5; D may be TRBD1 (6 bases). The V gene lost 1 base and the J gene lost 4 bases, with 8 bases spanning the gap. This CDR3 has 14 residues. Germline V gives CDR1 SEHNR, CDR2 FQNEAQ (reference sequence).

The V call is TRBV27, the J call TRBJ1-5; 7 bases agree with TRBD1. Germline V gives CDR1 MNHEY, CDR2 SMNVEV (reference sequence). Trimming cost V 6 bases and J 7 bases; bases outside gene matches: 6. CDR3 length: 13 residues. The CDR3 DNA reads as TGTGCCAGCAGCGGGGACAGATTGCAGCCCCAGCATTTT. It is translated as CASSGDRLQPQHF.

In DNA form, the CDR3 reads TGCAGCGTTGAAGATGCGGGACCCTATGGCTACACCTTC. Protein: CSVEDAGPYGYTF. The chain combines TRBV29-1 with TRBJ1-2; perhaps TRBD1 as D (5 bases). The CDR3 spans 13 residues. The V end lost 0 bases, the J end lost 4 bases, and 9 bases lay between the germline ends. In germline, CDR1 is SQVTM, CDR2 ANQGSEA.

The chain combines TRBV25-1 with TRBJ1-6; D ambiguous. Per germline, CDR1 MGHDK and CDR2 SYGVNS. Trimming stripped 3 bases from V and 7 bases from J, with 7 bases between. The CDR3 has 13 amino acids. CDR3 DNA sequence: TGTGCCAGCAGTGACTCGGGGAATTCACCCCTCCACTTT. As protein: CASSDSGNSPLHF.

The rearrangement uses TRBV20-1 and TRBJ2-3; 10 nucleotides match TRBD2. The germline V gene has CDR1 DFQATT and CDR2 SNEGSKA (reference sequence). This CDR3 comprises 21 residues. V dropped 3 bases and J dropped 2; count of bases not matched to a gene: 23. The CDR3 sequence is CSASPYRAGGSQSPHTDTQYF. CDR3 coding DNA: TGCAGTGCTAGTCCCTACAGAGCGGGGGGGTCCCAATCCCCACACACAGATACGCAGTATTTT.

In DNA form, the CDR3 reads TGTGCCAGCAGTCTGACCGGGACTAGCGGGGGGTCAGATACGCAGTATTTT. Its protein is CASSLTGTSGGSDTQYF. V is TRBV28 and J is TRBJ2-3; TRBD2 aligns across 15 bases. V lost 5 bases, J lost 4 bases, and 7 bases stayed unmatched. Germline values: CDR1 MDHEN, CDR2 SYDVKM. CDR3 length: 17 amino acids.

The rearrangement uses TRBV7-2 and TRBJ2-5; D is possibly TRBD2 (7 bases). The CDR3 sequence is 17 residues long. The germline V and J ends were trimmed by 1 base and 5 bases, with 20 bases remaining between them. The germline V gene has CDR1 SGHTA and CDR2 FQGNSA. The CDR3 protein is CASSLGPRGGGRETQYF. DNA of the CDR3: TGTGCCAGCAGCTTAGGCCCCCGGGGCGGGGGCCGGGAGACCCAGTACTTC.

The V gene is TRBV27, the J gene TRBJ2-1, with 7 bases fitting TRBD2. With V trimmed by 1 base and J by 5 bases, 2 bases remained unmatched. Germline loops: CDR1 MNHEY, CDR2 SMNVEV (reference sequence). The CDR3 has 14 amino acids. DNA for the CDR3: TGTGCCAGCAGTTTATTGGGGGGGGACAATGAGCAGTTCTTC. Encoded protein: CASSLLGGDNEQFF.

This chain joins TRBV7-9 and TRBJ2-1; 7 bases agree with TRBD1. This CDR3 region has 16 residues. Germline V gene lookup returns CDR1 SEHNR and CDR2 FQNEAQ (reference sequence). The V and J ends lost 2 bases and 7 bases, in that order; junction bases with no gene match: 11. This chain's CDR3 is CASSLQQGYLRNEQFF. CDR3 sequence (DNA): TGTGCCAGCAGCTTACAACAGGGGTATTTGCGGAATGAGCAGTTCTTC. Together with reference TRBV7-9 and TRBJ2-1, the CDR3 gives the full variable domain: DTGVSQNPRHKITKRGQNVTFRCDPISEHNRLYWYRQTLGQGPEFLTYFQNEAQLEKSRLLSDRFSAERPKGSFSTLEIQRTEQGDSAMYLCASSLQQGYLRNEQFFGPGTRLTVL.

The chain couples TRBV29-1 to TRBJ2-7; TRBD2 matches 7 bases. Germline V gene data show CDR1 as SQVTM and CDR2 as ANQGSEA. This CDR3 is 13 amino acids long. Trimming removed 5 bases from V and 1 base from J; junction bases left unmatched: 5. CDR3 amino acids: CSVIGTISYEQYF. The CDR3 nucleotides read TGCAGCGTTATCGGGACTATATCCTACGAGCAGTACTTC.

The DNA of the CDR3 is TGTGCCAGTAGTTTCCCGCGAAGGACAGGGGGCACTGAAGCTTTCTTT. Protein sequence: CASSFPRRTGGTEAFF. The J gene is TRBJ1-1, the V gene TRBV19, with 10 bases that match TRBD1. This CDR3 comprises 16 residues. With 5 bases clipped from V and 4 bases from J, the junction kept 10 bases outside the gene matches. CDR1 is LNHDA and CDR2 is SQIVND in the germline V gene (reference sequence).